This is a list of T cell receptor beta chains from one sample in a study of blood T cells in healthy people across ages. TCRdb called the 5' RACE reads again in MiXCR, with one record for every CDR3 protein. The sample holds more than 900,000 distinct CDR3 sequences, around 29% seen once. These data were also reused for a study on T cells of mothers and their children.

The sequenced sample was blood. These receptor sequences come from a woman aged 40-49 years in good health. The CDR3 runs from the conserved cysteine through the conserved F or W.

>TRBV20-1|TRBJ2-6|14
CSASSRSGANVLTF
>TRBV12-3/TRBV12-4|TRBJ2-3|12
CASSFRADTEYF
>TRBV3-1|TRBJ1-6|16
CASRQVWTGGDSPLHF
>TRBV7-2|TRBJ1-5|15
CASSLDRNLGQPQHF
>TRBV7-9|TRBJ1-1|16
CASRRRQGVVNTEAFF
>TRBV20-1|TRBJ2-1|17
CSARERKGQANYNEQFF
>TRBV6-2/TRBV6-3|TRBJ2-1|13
CASSYSWGDEQFF
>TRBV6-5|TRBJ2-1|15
CASSFLGTGDNEQFF
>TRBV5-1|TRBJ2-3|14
CASSPGPLTDTQYF
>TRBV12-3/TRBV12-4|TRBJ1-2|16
CASQMGSHSFNYGYTF
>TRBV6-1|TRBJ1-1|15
CASISYRGLGTEAFF
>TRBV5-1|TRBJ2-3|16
CASSALPAGSTDTQYF
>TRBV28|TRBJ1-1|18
CASSFAPGHQAANTEAFF
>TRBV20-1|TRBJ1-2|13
CSARPQGWEGYTF
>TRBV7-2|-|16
CASSSSPPRRAYEQYF
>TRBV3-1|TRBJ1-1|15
CASSTLSIGNTEAFF
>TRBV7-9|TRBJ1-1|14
CASSPVSRNTEAFF
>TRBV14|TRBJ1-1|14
CASSGDSRVARAFF
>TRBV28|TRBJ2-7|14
CASSRQDPAYEQYF
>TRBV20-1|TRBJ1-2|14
CSARRATANYGYTF
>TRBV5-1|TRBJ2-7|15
CASSLGPAASYEQYF
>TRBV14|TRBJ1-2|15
CASSPLDRGGYGYTF
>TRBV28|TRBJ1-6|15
CASRGQGPIYSPLHF
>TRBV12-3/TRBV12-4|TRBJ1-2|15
CASSLTRLTNYGYTF
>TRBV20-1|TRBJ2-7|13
CSAAKGAVYEQYF
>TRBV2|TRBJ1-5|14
CASTGGWSNQPQHF
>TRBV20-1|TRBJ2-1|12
CSANRGNNEQFF
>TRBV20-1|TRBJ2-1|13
CSASWTSYNEQFF
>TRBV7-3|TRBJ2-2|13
CASRSNREGELFF
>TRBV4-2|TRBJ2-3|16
CASSQEGLPLTDTQYF
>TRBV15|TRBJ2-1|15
CATSGVGRDYNKQFF
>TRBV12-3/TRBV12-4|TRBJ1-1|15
CASRAGQGGYTEAFF
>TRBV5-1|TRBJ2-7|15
CASSWDSGGAYEQYF
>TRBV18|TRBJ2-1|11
CASSPRLEQFF
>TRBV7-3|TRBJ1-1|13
CASSQMMNTEAFF
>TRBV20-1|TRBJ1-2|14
CSARVRDGYYGYTF
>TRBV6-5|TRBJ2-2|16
CASSYGPSGGPGELFF
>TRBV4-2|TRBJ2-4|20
CASSQDSRGYLEIAKNIQYF
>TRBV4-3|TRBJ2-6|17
CASSQEAASSGANVLTF
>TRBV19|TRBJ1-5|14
CASSWGNSNQPQHF
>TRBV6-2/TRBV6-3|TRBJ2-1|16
CASSSPSGGQRNEQFF
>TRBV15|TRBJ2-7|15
CATSRGPESSYEQYF
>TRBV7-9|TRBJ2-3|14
CASLRRGGTDTQYF
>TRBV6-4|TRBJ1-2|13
CASSDSANYGYTF
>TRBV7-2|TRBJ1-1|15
CASSLVRQGGTEAFF